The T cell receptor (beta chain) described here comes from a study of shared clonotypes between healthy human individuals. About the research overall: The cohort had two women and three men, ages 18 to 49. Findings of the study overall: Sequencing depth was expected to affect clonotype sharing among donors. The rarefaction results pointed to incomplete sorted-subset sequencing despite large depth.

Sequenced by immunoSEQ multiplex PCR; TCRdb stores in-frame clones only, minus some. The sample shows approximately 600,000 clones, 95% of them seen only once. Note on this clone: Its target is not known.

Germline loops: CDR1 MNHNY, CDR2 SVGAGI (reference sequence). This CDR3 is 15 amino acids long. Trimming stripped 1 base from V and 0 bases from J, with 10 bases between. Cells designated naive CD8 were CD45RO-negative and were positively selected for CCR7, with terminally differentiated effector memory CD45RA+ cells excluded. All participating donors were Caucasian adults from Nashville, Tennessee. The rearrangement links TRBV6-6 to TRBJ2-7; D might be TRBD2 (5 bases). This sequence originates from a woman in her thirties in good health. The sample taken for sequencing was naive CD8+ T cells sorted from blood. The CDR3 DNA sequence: TGTGCCAGCAGTTACTATTATGGGAGCTCCTACGAGCAGTACTTC. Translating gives CASSYYYGSSYEQYF.